The following is a TCR beta chain sequence with its context. This sample is part of a study of blood T cell repertoires in COVID-19. Overall study: Spain, Italy and the United States supplied samples that represented acute and convalescent COVID-19.

The protocol was immunoSEQ multiplex PCR, while the TCRdb copy is restricted to in-frame clones and leaves out a portion. The data contain 200,000 to 250,000 clones, roughly four fifths of them seen just once; the ten biggest clones take up roughly 2%. Sequencing was performed on peripheral blood. This TCR was recovered from a man under 40 who had recovered from COVID-19.

The CDR3 loop is CASSTTSTGSGNTIYF. Here the CDR3 DNA reads TGTGCCAGCAGCACCACCTCGACAGGGTCAGGAAACACCATATATTTT. The chain has TRBV7-2 and TRBJ1-3, with 7 bases identical to TRBD1. Germline loops: CDR1 SGHTA, CDR2 FQGNSA. The trim removed 5 bases at V and 4 bases at J, leaving 11 bases unmatched. The CDR3 covers 16 residues. The full variable domain, with the rest looked up from reference TRBV7-2 and TRBJ1-3, is GAGVSQSPSNKVTEKGKDVELRCDPISGHTALYWYRQSLGQGLEFLIYFQGNSAPDKSGLPSDRFSAERTGGSVSTLTIQRTQQEDSAVYLCASSTTSTGSGNTIYFGEGSWLTVV.